The sequence of this T cell receptor (beta chain) was determined in a study of T cell responses to AZD1222 COVID-19 vaccine. Study findings and constraints: Spike was spanned by vaccine-associated CD4 TCRs, with dominance at 160-218 and 743-854.

Germline-derived CDR1 and CDR2 are ENHRY and SYGVKD. The CDR3 extends over 16 amino acids. V shed 0 bases and J 0 bases; nucleotides not matched to a gene: 2. Assay: immunoSEQ multiplex PCR; the TCRdb copy retains only in-frame clones and omits some. The repertoire holds 100,000 to 150,000 clones, with roughly 91% as singletons. As to this clone: Its antigen is unidentified.

This sample comprised peripheral blood, obtained on day 0 of MenACWY control vaccination. The genes are TRBV10-3 and TRBJ1-5; 7 positions match TRBD1. This sequence originates from an adult in good health. CDR3 amino acids: CAISESTGNSNQPQHF. In DNA, the CDR3 is TGTGCCATCAGTGAGTCGACAGGGAATAGCAATCAGCCCCAGCATTTT.